This TCR beta chain was profiled in a study of blood T cell repertoires in COVID-19. Study-wide background: Both acute and convalescent COVID-19 samples were obtained from the United States, Italy and Spain. From T cells, B-cell-depleted T cells, or PBMCs came the material, which was cDNA or gDNA.

How the authors handled the data: Reference gene primer amplification yielded estimated nucleated cell counts. Sequencing used immunoSEQ multiplex PCR; TCRdb keeps in-frame clones, though not all of them. Clone size and V and J calls were adopted from that table, with D and trimming inferred from the DNA. The data show around 270,000 clones, about 88% seen once. After removal of 2 bases from V and 4 bases from J, the junction contained 4 bases not matched to a gene. This CDR3 comprises 15 residues. From germline, CDR1 is KGHSH and CDR2 LQKENI. This sequence joins TRBV18 and TRBJ2-2, with TRBD1 matching over 7 bases. The specimen was peripheral blood. The clonotype comes from a man between 60 and 70 years old who had recovered from COVID-19. The CDR3 reads CASSPGQESTGELFF. The CDR3 DNA reads as TGTGCCAGCTCACCAGGACAGGAATCCACCGGGGAGCTGTTTTTT.